This T cell receptor (beta chain) was retrieved from a study of lymphopenia after photon versus proton radiotherapy. Overall study findings and caveats: After lymphocyte nadir, photon-treated repertoires showed oligoclonal expansion, especially CD8+ Temra. Under photons, naive T cells and diversity fell while effector/memory populations rose.

Concerning this clone itself: Its antigen is currently unknown.

CDR1 KGHSH and CDR2 LQKENI come from the germline V gene. The ends lost 6 bases at V and 5 bases at J; junction bases unmatched: 8. CDR3 length: 15 amino acids. Assay: immunoSEQ multiplex PCR; the TCRdb copy retains only in-frame clones and omits some. Of roughly 49,000 clones listed, roughly 90% are singletons. The sequenced sample was peripheral blood, obtained from a patient treated with photon-based radiotherapy. The TCR sequence derives from a woman in her forties with cholangiocarcinoma. The V and J genes are TRBV18 and TRBJ2-7, with 12 bases that match TRBD1. CDR3 coding DNA: TGTGCCAGCTCCCGGAGGGGACAGGGGGCTAACGAGCAGTACTTC. Translating gives CASSRRGQGANEQYF.